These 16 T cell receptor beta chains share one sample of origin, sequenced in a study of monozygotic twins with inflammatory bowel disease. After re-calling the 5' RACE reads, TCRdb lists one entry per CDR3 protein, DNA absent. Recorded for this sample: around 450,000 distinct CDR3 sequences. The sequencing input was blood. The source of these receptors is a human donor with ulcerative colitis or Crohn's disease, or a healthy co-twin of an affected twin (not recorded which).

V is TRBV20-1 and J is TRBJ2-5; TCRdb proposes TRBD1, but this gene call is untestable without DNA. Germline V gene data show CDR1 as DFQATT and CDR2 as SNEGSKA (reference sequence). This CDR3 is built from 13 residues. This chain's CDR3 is CSALTGGGETQYF.

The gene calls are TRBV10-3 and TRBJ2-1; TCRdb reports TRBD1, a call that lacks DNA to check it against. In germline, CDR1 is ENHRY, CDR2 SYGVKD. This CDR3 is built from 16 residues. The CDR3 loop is CAISGAPPLQGNEQFF.

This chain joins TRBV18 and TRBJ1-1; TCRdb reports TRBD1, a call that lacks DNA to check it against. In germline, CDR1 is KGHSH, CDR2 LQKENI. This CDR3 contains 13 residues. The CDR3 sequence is CASSPGRNEEAFF. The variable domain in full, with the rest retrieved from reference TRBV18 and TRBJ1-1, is NAGVMQNPRHLVRRRGQEARLRCSPMKGHSHVYWYRQLPEEGLKFMVYLQKENIIDESGMPKERFSAEFPKEGPSILRIQQVVRGDSAAYFCASSPGRNEEAFFGQGTRLTVV.

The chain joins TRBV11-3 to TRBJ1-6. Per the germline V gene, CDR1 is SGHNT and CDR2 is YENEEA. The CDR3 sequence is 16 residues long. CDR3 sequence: CASSLPLRSYNSPLHF.

CDR3 in amino acids: CASSIGAGQETQYF. The chain employs TRBV19 and TRBJ2-5. Germline lookup yields CDR1 LNHDA and CDR2 SQIVND (reference sequence). The CDR3 runs to 14 residues.

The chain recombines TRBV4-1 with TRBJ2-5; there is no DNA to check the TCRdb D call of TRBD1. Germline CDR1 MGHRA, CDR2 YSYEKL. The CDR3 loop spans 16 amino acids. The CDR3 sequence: CASSQVPGQGGETQYF.

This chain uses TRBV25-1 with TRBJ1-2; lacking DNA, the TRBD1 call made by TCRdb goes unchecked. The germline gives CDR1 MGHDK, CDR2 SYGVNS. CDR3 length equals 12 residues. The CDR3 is CASSQGTVGYTF.

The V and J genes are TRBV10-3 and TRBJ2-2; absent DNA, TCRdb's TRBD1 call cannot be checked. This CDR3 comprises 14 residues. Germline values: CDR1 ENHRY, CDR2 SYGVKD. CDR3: CAISEIDREKELFF.

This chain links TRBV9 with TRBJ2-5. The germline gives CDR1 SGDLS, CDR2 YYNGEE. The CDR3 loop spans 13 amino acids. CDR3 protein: CASSAGSAETQYF.

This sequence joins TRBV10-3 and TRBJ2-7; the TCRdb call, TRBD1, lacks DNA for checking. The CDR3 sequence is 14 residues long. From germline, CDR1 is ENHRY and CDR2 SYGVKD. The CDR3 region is CAISVSDRVNEQYF.

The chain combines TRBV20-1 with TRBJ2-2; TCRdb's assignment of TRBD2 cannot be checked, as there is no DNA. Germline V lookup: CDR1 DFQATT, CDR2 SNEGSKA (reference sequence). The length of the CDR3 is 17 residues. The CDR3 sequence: CSASRTSGGVNTGELFF.

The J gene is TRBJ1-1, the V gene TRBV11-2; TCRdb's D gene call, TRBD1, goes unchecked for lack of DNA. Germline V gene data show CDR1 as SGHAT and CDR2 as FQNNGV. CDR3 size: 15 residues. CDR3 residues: CASRNGGQGKTEAFF.

CDR3 in amino acids: CASSIGGSGSREQFF. The chain couples TRBV19 to TRBJ2-1; TCRdb indicates TRBD2, and absent DNA this call remains unverified. CDR1 and CDR2 from the germline V gene are LNHDA and SQIVND (reference sequence). This CDR3 spans 15 amino acids.

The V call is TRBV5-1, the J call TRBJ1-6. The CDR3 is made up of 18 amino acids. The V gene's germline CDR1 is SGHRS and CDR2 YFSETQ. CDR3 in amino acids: CASSLSGSASSYNSPLHF.

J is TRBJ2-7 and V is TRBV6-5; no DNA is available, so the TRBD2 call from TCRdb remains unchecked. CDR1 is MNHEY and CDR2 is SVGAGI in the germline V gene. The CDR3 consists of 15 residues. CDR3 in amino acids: CASSYYRGPSYEQYF.

CDR3 in amino acids: CASSLSRPSPNTEAFF. This chain connects TRBV28 to TRBJ1-1. Germline CDR1 reads MDHEN; CDR2 reads SYDVKM. The length of the CDR3 is 16 residues.